The 2 T cell receptor beta chains presented below share a single source sample, sequenced in a study of blood T cell repertoires in COVID-19. Repertoires were generated with immunoSEQ multiplex PCR, while TCRdb's copy carries only in-frame clones and drops some. The table records around 230,000 clones, 75% to 90% of them present only once. Input material: PBMCs or T cells enriched from blood (not recorded which). Receptors originate from a middle-aged woman with acute COVID-19.

This clone was found once. The chain couples TRBV11-2 to TRBJ2-1, with D possibly being TRBD1 (7 bases). The length of the CDR3 is 15 residues. Trimming shortened V by 5 bases and J by 7 bases, and 18 bases separated the two germline ends. Germline V lookup: CDR1 SGHAT, CDR2 FQNNGV. This CDR3 is CASSPLGAGGNEQFF. In DNA form, the CDR3 reads TGTGCCAGCAGCCCCCTCGGGGCAGGGGGGAATGAGCAGTTCTTC.

This clone is a singleton in its sample. This chain links TRBV6-4 with TRBJ2-2; TRBD1 matches at 10 bases. The germline gives CDR1 MRHNA, CDR2 SNTAGT. The CDR3 consists of 20 residues. Unmatched junction bases numbered 23, after V lost 4 bases and J lost 9 bases. CDR3 region: CASSGDRGPDIHTLVWELFF. The CDR3 bases are TGTGCCAGCAGTGGGGACAGGGGTCCCGATATCCACACCTTAGTCTGGGAGCTGTTTTTT.